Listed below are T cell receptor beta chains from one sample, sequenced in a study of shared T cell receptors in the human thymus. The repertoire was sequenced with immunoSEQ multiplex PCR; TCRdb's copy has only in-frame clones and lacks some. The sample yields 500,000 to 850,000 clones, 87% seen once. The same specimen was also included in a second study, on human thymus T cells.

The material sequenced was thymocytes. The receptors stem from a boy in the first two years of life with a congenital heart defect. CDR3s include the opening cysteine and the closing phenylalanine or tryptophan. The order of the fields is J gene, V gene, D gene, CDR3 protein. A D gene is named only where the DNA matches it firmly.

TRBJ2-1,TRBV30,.,CAWRIRNEQFF
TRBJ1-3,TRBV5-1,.,CASSFNPSSGNTIYF
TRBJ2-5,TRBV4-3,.,CASSQEKRMETQYF
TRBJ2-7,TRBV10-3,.,CAISEGFTQTRRRGGSTYEQYF
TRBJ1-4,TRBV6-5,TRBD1,CASRYTGDEKLFF
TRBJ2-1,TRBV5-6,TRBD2,CASSWERGGTSSYNEQFF
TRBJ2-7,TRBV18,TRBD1,CASSPGTGSYEQYF
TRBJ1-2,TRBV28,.,CASSLYPLNYGYTF
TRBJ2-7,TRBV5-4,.,CASSRRDEQYF
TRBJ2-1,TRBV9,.,CASSVGSGRGNEQFF
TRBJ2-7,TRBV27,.,CASSQTRDEQYF
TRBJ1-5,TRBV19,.,CASSPPDRNNQPQHF
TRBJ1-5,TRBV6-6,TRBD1,CASSPGQGSNQPQHF
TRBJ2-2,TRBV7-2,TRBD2,CASSLRLAGNTGELFF
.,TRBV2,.,CASREAPSEQYF
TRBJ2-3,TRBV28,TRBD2,CASSSPVAGGLDTQYF
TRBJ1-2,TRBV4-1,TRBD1,CASSQDGTGENGYTF
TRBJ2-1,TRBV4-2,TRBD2,CASSPGTSGGRIGNEQFF
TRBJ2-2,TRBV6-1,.,CASSEARQGNTGELFF
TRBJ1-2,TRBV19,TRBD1,CASSAHRDREIYGYTF
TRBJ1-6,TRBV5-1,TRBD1,CASSLGTGESPLHF
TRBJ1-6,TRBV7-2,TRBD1,CASRWTGLYNSPLHF
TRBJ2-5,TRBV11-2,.,CASSLDLGIQETQYF
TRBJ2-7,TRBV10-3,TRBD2,CAISGSGGSAYEQYF
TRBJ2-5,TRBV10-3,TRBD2,CAIGTSGATGETQYF
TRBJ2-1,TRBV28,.,CASSFGFGRAHEQFF
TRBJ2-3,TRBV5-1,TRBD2,CASSQGLAGGGDTQYF
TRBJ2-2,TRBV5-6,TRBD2,CASSHRLAGNTGELFF
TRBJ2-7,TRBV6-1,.,CASSGRGAAIYEQYF